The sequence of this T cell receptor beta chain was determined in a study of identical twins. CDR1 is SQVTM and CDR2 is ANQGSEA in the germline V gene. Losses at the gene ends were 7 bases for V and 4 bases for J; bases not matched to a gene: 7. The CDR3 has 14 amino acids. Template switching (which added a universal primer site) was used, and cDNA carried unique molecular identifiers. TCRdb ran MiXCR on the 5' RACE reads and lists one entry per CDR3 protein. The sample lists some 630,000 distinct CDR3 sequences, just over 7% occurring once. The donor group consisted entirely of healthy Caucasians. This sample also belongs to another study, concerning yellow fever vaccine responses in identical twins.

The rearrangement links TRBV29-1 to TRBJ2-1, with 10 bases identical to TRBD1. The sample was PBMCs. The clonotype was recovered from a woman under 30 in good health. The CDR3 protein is CSALGDRGYNEQFF. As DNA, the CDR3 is TGCAGCGCCCTAGGGGACAGGGGTTACAATGAGCAGTTCTTC.